This T cell receptor beta chain was sequenced during a study of T cell responses to AZD1222 COVID-19 vaccine (dated by TCRdb to the early 2020s). For context, the study as a whole: Because spike-specific TCR depth and breadth did not differ between the two schedules, AZD1222 recipients who got a second dose at roughly 4 weeks were pooled with those who got a second dose at roughly 12 weeks. A total of 233 trial participants underwent TCR sequencing, of whom about 210 received two doses of AZD1222 and roughly 25 received two doses of the MenACWY control vaccine. Trial participants were enrolled into age subgroups of 18-55, 56-69 and 70-plus years, which contained 148, 28 and 57 TCR-sequenced participants, respectively. What the authors observed across the whole study: The 56-69-year group was small, and its depth increase did not reach significance, likely because of low power. After two AZD1222 doses, both the breadth and the depth of spike-specific TCRs were significantly higher than at day 0 and than in MenACWY recipients. Only a handful of AZD1222 recipients were SARS-CoV-2 seropositive at baseline, limiting conclusions about previously exposed vaccinees. Nearly half of unique spike-specific TCRs reportedly recognized epitopes outside regions mutated in the B.1.351 and B.1.1.7 variants. Participants were mostly white British and included more females than males, and it was suggested by the authors that clonal diversity may have been underestimated. Vaccine-associated CD4 TCRs spanned the whole spike protein, with dominant responses in regions 160-218 and 743-854. Because no samples from the day 14 peak response were available, repertoires could be characterized only after the peak T cell response.

As to this clone: The specificity of this receptor is unknown. Within one base of it there is no much larger clone, and no base qualities were kept.

The CDR3 regions of human TCRbeta chains were analyzed by immunosequencing. Turning to the authors' computational methods: Repertoire TCRs were checked for matches against a reference library of SARS-CoV-2-specific TCRs that had been generated using the MIRA antigen-specificity platform. Breadth meant the fraction of unique TCRs that were SARS-CoV-2-associated, whereas depth meant the fraction of total T cells that were SARS-CoV-2-associated. Using the MIRA data, each spike-specific TCR was assigned both to the spike region to which the TCR was reactive and to a CD4 or CD8 class. Log10-transformed breadth and depth values were compared by one-way ANOVA with Sidak's multiple comparisons tests. TCRdb's version of the immuneACCESS table is confined to in-frame rearrangements and falls short of the full clone set. An unresolved V gene accounts for under half of the shortfall where checked; the remainder is of unknown origin. The DNA was the basis for D and trimming; V, J and clone size are from that table. The sample records around 130,000 clones, approximately 85% of which are singletons. Jointly, the top ten make up almost 9.5% of the sample.

Per the publication, the time point label means: baseline before first vaccination. The vaccinee samples were drawn from two UK trials, COV001 and COV002, one of which was a single-blind randomized controlled phase 2/3 trial testing AZD1222 (ChAdOx1 nCoV-19) in healthy adults. For TCRbeta chain sequencing, PBMC samples were collected from trial participants at day 0 and at day 28 after the second dose. The germline V gene sets CDR1 to SGHTA and CDR2 to FQGTGA. Its CDR3 holds 13 amino acids, cysteine through phenylalanine. Only the CDR3 DNA stays, 39 bases, in frame from base 1. Cut back by 4 bases and 7 bases, the V and J ends lie 13 bases apart.

Sample: peripheral blood, taken on day 0 of AZD1222 vaccination. This chain is built from TRBV7-3 and TRBJ1-2, with a tentative D gene TRBD1 over 5 matching bases. This clonotype originated in an adult in good health. The DNA sequence is TGTGCCAGCAGCTCCGGGGCGGGGTCTGGCTACACCTTC. Its protein is CASSSGAGSGYTF.